This T cell receptor (beta chain) was retrieved from a study of Ad26.COV2.S vaccination and SARS-CoV-2 variants. Treatment in this sample: around 19 received Ad26.COV2.S at low or high dose, single or two shots; a few received placebo; per-sample allocation not given. The investigators took samples on day 63 after the first vaccine or placebo injection. Produced via immunoSEQ multiplex PCR; TCRdb's table is partial and in-frame only. The sample contains about 370,000 clones, 80% to 90% of which appear only once. The CDR3 loop spans 16 amino acids. Germline-derived CDR1 and CDR2 are MGHDK and SYGVNS. The ends lost 4 bases at V and 0 bases at J; junction bases unmatched: 3.

The clonotype comes from a person aged 18-65 years who received the Ad26.COV2.S COVID-19 vaccine or a placebo. J is TRBJ2-6 and V is TRBV25-1, with TRBD1 matching 7 bases. The input for sequencing was peripheral blood, taken in a trial of Ad26.COV2.S vaccine versus placebo. CDR3 sequence reads: CASSGTGSSGANVLTF. CDR3 nucleotides: TGTGCCAGCAGTGGGACAGGAAGCTCTGGGGCCAACGTCCTGACTTTC.